This T cell receptor beta chain comes out of a study of T cell clonality in common variable immunodeficiency. Here immunoSEQ multiplex PCR was the method, and the copy in TCRdb shows in-frame clones only, minus some. The sample contains approximately 60,000 clones, none occurring once; about 0.85% lies in the top ten. This clone was detected only a few times. The read comes to an end 3 residues before the CDR3 does, leaving the germline J gene to fill in the end. Distinct nucleotide sequences in the sample also encode this CDR3. Germline V lookup: CDR1 SGHNT, CDR2 YENEEA. CDR3 size: 15 residues. Trimming pared 1 base from V and 5 bases from J, leaving 14 bases between.

The sample taken for sequencing was peripheral blood mononuclear cells. The V call is TRBV11-3, the J call TRBJ2-5, with D possibly being TRBD2 (6 bases). The clonotype was recovered from a person between 18 and 75 years old in good health. The DNA read from the CDR3 is TGTGCCAGCAGCTTAGGTAGCGACCGGGGGGAGACC. Translating gives CASSLGSDRGET. The CDR3, in full, reads CASSLGSDRGETQYF.